The sequence of this TCR beta chain was determined in a study of blood T cell repertoires in COVID-19. The wider study: Both acute and convalescent COVID-19 samples were obtained from the United States, Italy and Spain.

CDR1 is MDHEN, CDR2 SYDVKM, per germline. V shed 5 bases and J 5 bases; nucleotides not matched to a gene: 7. CDR3 size: 14 residues. Concerning this clone itself: Distinct nucleotide sequences in the sample also encode this CDR3.

While infection was still active, Seattle patients were enrolled and then followed longitudinally. As handled by the study authors: Researchers report that nucleated cell counts were estimated from reference gene primer amplification. Method: immunoSEQ multiplex PCR; TCRdb's copy keeps in-frame clones and lacks some. V and J calls plus clone size are reproduced from that table; the DNA served to infer D and trimming. The sample contains approximately 180,000 clones, approximately 80% of which appear only once. The gene calls are TRBV28 and TRBJ1-2; 8 bases are a match to TRBD1. This TCR came from a woman aged 80 or over with COVID-19, enrolled during active disease. The sample was peripheral blood. As DNA, the CDR3 is TGTGCCAGCAGTCGCGGACAGGGAGGGTATGGCTACACCTTC. It codes for CASSRGQGGYGYTF.